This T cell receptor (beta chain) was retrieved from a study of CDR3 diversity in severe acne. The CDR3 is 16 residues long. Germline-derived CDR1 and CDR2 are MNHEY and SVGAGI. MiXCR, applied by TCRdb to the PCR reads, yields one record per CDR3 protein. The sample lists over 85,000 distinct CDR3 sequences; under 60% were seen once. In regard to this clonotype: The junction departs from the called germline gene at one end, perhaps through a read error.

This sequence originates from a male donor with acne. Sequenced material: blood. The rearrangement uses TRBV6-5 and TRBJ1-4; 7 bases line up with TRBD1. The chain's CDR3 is CATSRSWTGQDERLFF. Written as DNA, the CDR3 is TGTGCCACCAGCCGTTCCTGGACAGGCCAAGATGAAAGACTGTTTTTT.